The next 32 T cell receptor beta chains were all read from a single sample in a study of cytomegalovirus exposure and HLA in healthy donors. The study ran its PCR with 60 Vbeta and 13 Jbeta primers. Sequencing used immunoSEQ multiplex PCR; TCRdb keeps in-frame clones, though not all of them. The table has roughly 100,000 clones, roughly three quarters seen once. Sequences were obtained from PBMCs. The receptors here all came from a man aged 25-40 years in good health and CMV-seronegative.

The chain links TRBV7-2 to TRBJ2-5, with D maybe TRBD1 (6 bases). The end of the DNA aligns better with TRBJ2-7, so the J call may be wrong. The CDR3 extends over 15 amino acids. The germline gives CDR1 SGHTA, CDR2 FQGNSA. Here the CDR3 reads CASSLAWGHNYEQYF. CDR3 in DNA: TGTGCCAGCAGCTTGGCCTGGGGACATAACTACGAGCAGTACTTC.

The rearrangement uses TRBV4-3 and TRBJ2-3, with 9 bases aligning to TRBD2. Trimming removed 3 bases from V and 2 bases from J; junction bases left unmatched: 3. The CDR3 covers 15 residues. Germline CDR1 reads LGHNA; CDR2 reads YSLEER. The CDR3 protein is CASSQAGGFTDTQYF. CDR3 nucleotide sequence: TGCGCCAGCAGCCAGGCGGGAGGGTTCACAGATACGCAGTATTTT.

The chain joins TRBV7-3 to TRBJ1-3; D possibly corresponds to TRBD1 (5 bases). Looked up from germline, CDR1 is SGHTA and CDR2 is FQGTGA. The CDR3 length is 16 residues. V was shortened by 3 bases and J by 0 bases, with 12 bases between the two germline ends. CDR3 nucleotides: TGTGCCAGCAGCTTGACCGGACATACCTCTGGAAACACCATATATTTT. This encodes CASSLTGHTSGNTIYF.

The chain combines TRBV15 with TRBJ1-5; D is unresolved. The CDR3 runs 12 residues. Germline V gene data show CDR1 as LNHNV and CDR2 as YYDKDF (reference sequence). V was shortened by 0 bases and J by 8 bases, with 5 bases between the two germline ends. As DNA, the CDR3 is TGTGCCACCAGCAGAGAGGGCAAGCCCCAGCATTTT. Translating it yields CATSREGKPQHF.

This clone has just a few counts. This chain uses TRBV19 with TRBJ2-7, with D unclear. Germline loops: CDR1 LNHDA, CDR2 SQIVND (reference sequence). The CDR3 contains 14 residues. V was shortened by 1 base and J by 2 bases, with 9 bases between the two germline ends. The CDR3, as DNA: TGTGCCAGTAGTATAGGGCAGTACCCCTACGAGCAGTACTTC. As protein: CASSIGQYPYEQYF.

V and J are TRBV6-1 and TRBJ2-7; possible D gene TRBD2, 6 bases. Germline V gives CDR1 MNHNS, CDR2 SASEGT. The V end was cut by 4 bases, the J end by 5 bases, with 9 bases between. The CDR3 totals 12 residues. CDR3 residues: CASSGGVHEQYF. The DNA of the CDR3 is TGTGCCAGCAGTGGCGGGGTCCACGAGCAGTACTTC.

The sample holds a few counts of this clone. The J gene is TRBJ1-1, the V gene TRBV21-1; TRBD1, the table's D call, lacks a check against the DNA. TRBV21-1 has pseudogene status. The CDR3 length is 17 residues. The CDR3 region has the DNA TGTGCCAGCAGCAAAGCAGAGGGCAGGGGGCGAAGAATGAAAGCTTTCTTT. This sequence encodes CASSKAEGRGRRMKAFF.

The CDR3 spells CASSIPPGLAGGLQETQYF. CDR3 nucleotides: TGTGCCAGTAGTATCCCCCCGGGACTAGCGGGAGGTCTCCAAGAGACCCAGTACTTC. This chain connects TRBV19 to TRBJ2-5; TRBD2 aligns across 15 bases. The CDR3 consists of 19 residues. The germline CDR1 and CDR2 sequences are LNHDA and SQIVND (reference sequence). J gave up 1 base and V 3 bases, and 9 bases lay outside the gene matches.

This clone was seen more than once but under ten times. The chain has TRBV7-8 and TRBJ2-7; D ambiguous. V dropped 3 bases and J dropped 5 bases, with 14 bases sitting between them. Germline CDR1 is SGHVS and CDR2 is FQNEAQ. The length of the CDR3 is 14 residues. The CDR3 nucleotides read TGTGCCAGCAGCTTCGTAGAAGGAGAGGACGAGCAGTACTTC. The encoded protein is CASSFVEGEDEQYF.

Written as DNA, the CDR3 is TGTGCCAGCTCACTAGCGGGAGTGACAGATACGCAGTATTTT. It specifies CASSLAGVTDTQYF. The chain has TRBV2 and TRBJ2-3; 11 positions match TRBD2. V lost 8 bases and J lost 3; bases outside the gene matches: 4. CDR3 length: 14 residues. CDR1 is SNHLY, CDR2 FYNNEI, per germline.

This chain links TRBV7-3 with TRBJ2-5; 9 bases are shared with TRBD1. The CDR3 runs 13 residues. With V trimmed by 4 bases and J by 5 bases, 2 bases remained unmatched. Germline V gene lookup returns CDR1 SGHTA and CDR2 FQGTGA. Written as DNA, the CDR3 is TGTGCCAGCAGCTCGGACAGGGGTGAGACCCAGTACTTC. Protein: CASSSDRGETQYF.

The chain employs TRBV15 and TRBJ2-5, with D perhaps matching TRBD2 (7 bases). The CDR3 has 18 residues. Germline V lookup: CDR1 LNHNV, CDR2 YYDKDF (reference sequence). V was trimmed by 5 bases and J by 5 bases, leaving 27 bases between them. CDR3 protein: CATSGARGAGVISETQYF. CDR3 coding DNA: TGTGCCACCAGCGGAGCCCGGGGGGCGGGAGTCATCTCGGAGACCCAGTACTTC. The entire variable domain, with the rest obtained from reference TRBV15 and TRBJ2-5, is as follows: DAMVIQNPRYQVTQFGKPVTLSCSQTLNHNVMYWYQQKSSQAPKLLFHYYDKDFNNEADTPDNFQSRRPNTSFCFLDIRSPGLGDTAMYLCATSGARGAGVISETQYFGPGTRLLVL.

V is TRBV7-6 and J is TRBJ2-6; TRBD2 aligns across 12 bases. The germline V gene has CDR1 SGHVS and CDR2 FNYEAQ. With V trimmed by 5 bases and J by 0 bases, 5 bases remained unmatched. This CDR3 spans 18 amino acids. DNA of the CDR3: TGTGCCAGCAGCCTCGGACTAGCGGGACGCTCTGGGGCCAACGTCCTGACTTTC. As protein: CASSLGLAGRSGANVLTF.

The count of this clone is one. This chain joins TRBV28 and TRBJ1-2; D is ambiguous. CDR3 length: 12 amino acids. Trimming pared 2 bases from V and 5 bases from J, leaving 6 bases between. Germline loops: CDR1 MDHEN, CDR2 SYDVKM. As DNA, the CDR3 is TGTGCCAGCAGTTTACAGCGTTATGGCTACACCTTC. Amino acid sequence: CASSLQRYGYTF.

The rearrangement uses TRBV25-1 and TRBJ2-1, with 12 bases lining up with TRBD2. From germline, CDR1 is MGHDK and CDR2 SYGVNS. The J segment lost 4 bases and the V segment lost 4 bases, leaving 5 bases of the junction unmatched. The CDR3 contains 16 residues. The CDR3 protein is CASSVSTSGRYNEQFF. As DNA, the CDR3 is TGTGCCAGCAGTGTCTCGACTAGCGGGAGATACAATGAGCAGTTCTTC. Supplemented by reference TRBV25-1 and TRBJ2-1, the full variable domain reads EADIYQTPRYLVIGTGKKITLECSQTMGHDKMYWYQQDPGMELHLIHYSYGVNSTEKGDLSSESTVSRIRTEHFPLTLESARPSHTSQYLCASSVSTSGRYNEQFFGPGTRLTVL.

This chain connects TRBV11-2 to TRBJ2-1, with D possibly being TRBD2 (5 bases). Trimming left V 2 bases short and J 9 bases short, with 5 bases between. The germline CDR1 and CDR2 sequences are SGHAT and FQNNGV. The CDR3 spans 11 residues. CDR3 protein: CASSLRGEQFF. CDR3 bases: TGTGCCAGCAGCTTACGGGGTGAGCAGTTCTTC.

The rearrangement uses TRBV29-1 and TRBJ2-3, with D possibly TRBD1 on 6 matching bases. CDR1 is SQVTM and CDR2 is ANQGSEA in the germline V gene. The CDR3 is 15 amino acids. The V end was cut by 2 bases, the J end by 2 bases, with 14 bases between. CDR3 sequence reads: CSVERDTGSTDTQYF. The DNA of the CDR3 is TGCAGCGTTGAACGGGACACGGGTTCCACAGATACGCAGTATTTT.

The chain recombines TRBV7-3 with TRBJ2-3; 8 bases are a match to TRBD2. The junction had 2 bases not matched to a gene; V was cut back by 5 bases and J by 4 bases. The CDR3 consists of 13 residues. Germline CDR1 and CDR2: SGHTA and FQGTGA. DNA for the CDR3: TGTGCCAGCAGCGGGGGACTAGCAGATACGCAGTATTTT. It yields the protein CASSGGLADTQYF.

The chain carries TRBV6-6 and TRBJ2-7; perhaps TRBD2 as D (6 bases). CDR3 length equals 14 residues. From germline, CDR1 is MNHNY and CDR2 SVGAGI (reference sequence). The V end was cut by 6 bases, the J end by 6 bases, with 18 bases between. The CDR3 loop is CASRKTSNIGEQYF. The CDR3 bases are TGTGCCAGCAGAAAAACTAGCAATATTGGCGAGCAGTACTTC.

The rearrangement uses TRBV29-1 and TRBJ2-7; 9 positions agree with TRBD1. The V gene end was trimmed by 5 bases and the J gene end by 5 bases; junction bases not matched to a gene: 4. Germline V gives CDR1 SQVTM, CDR2 ANQGSEA. The CDR3 totals 12 residues. CDR3 bases: TGCAGCGTTCTCGGACAGGGGAACGAGCAGTACTTC. Translated, it gives CSVLGQGNEQYF.

The chain has TRBV4-1 and TRBJ1-5; D remains ambiguous. The CDR3 contains 14 residues. CDR1 is MGHRA, CDR2 YSYEKL, per germline. V lost 9 bases and J 5 bases, leaving 17 bases between the germline ends. CDR3 sequence (DNA): TGCGCCAGTGGAGCAAAAGGAACCGATCAGCCCCAGCATTTT. It yields the protein CASGAKGTDQPQHF.

J is TRBJ2-1 and V is TRBV14, with 9 nucleotides matching TRBD2. Trimming took 4 bases from V and 3 from J; bases not matched to a gene: 7. The CDR3 has 16 amino acids. Per germline, CDR1 SGHDN and CDR2 FVKESK. In DNA, the CDR3 is TGTGCCAGCAGCCCGTTGGGAGCGGGGGGCTACAATGAGCAGTTCTTC. Translation gives CASSPLGAGGYNEQFF.

The gene calls are TRBV7-2 and TRBJ1-1; no reliable D call. The V end was cut by 5 bases, the J end by 2 bases, with 12 bases between. CDR1 and CDR2 (germline): SGHTA, FQGNSA. The CDR3 loop spans 14 amino acids. In nucleotides, the CDR3 is TGTGCCAGCAGCGGAGGGTCTATAAACACTGAAGCTTTCTTT. Translating gives CASSGGSINTEAFF.

The rearrangement joins TRBV28 to TRBJ2-7; 10 positions agree with TRBD2. CDR3 length: 14 residues. Per the germline V gene, CDR1 is MDHEN and CDR2 is SYDVKM. The ends lost 4 bases at V and 2 bases at J; junction bases unmatched: 2. The chain's CDR3 is CASSSGTSAYEQYF. The DNA for the CDR3 is TGTGCCAGCAGTTCTGGGACTAGCGCCTACGAGCAGTACTTC.

On this clone itself: One end of the junction varies from germline; a read error may be responsible. This CDR3 reads CSSSRNRETQYF. The CDR3 coding sequence is TGTTCCAGCAGCCGAAATAGAGAGACCCAGTACTTC. The V call is TRBV7-9, the J call TRBJ2-5; D unclear. CDR3 length: 12 residues. The germline gives CDR1 SEHNR, CDR2 FQNEAQ (reference sequence).

The gene calls are TRBV6-5 and TRBJ2-7; D possibly corresponds to TRBD2 (5 bases). This CDR3 spans 15 amino acids. Germline V CDR1 and CDR2: MNHEY, SVGAGI. V was pared by 0 bases and J by 5 bases, with 14 bases between. The CDR3 reads CASSYSTRGPHEQYF. In DNA, the CDR3 is TGTGCCAGCAGTTACTCGACCCGGGGTCCCCACGAGCAGTACTTC.

The rearrangement links TRBV2 to TRBJ1-4; 8 positions match TRBD1. The germline CDR1 and CDR2 sequences are SNHLY and FYNNEI. The CDR3 runs 13 residues. V was clipped by 7 bases and J by 5 bases; unmatched bases: 3. The CDR3 DNA follows: TGTGCCAGCACGGGACAGGCGAATGAAAAACTGTTTTTT. It translates to CASTGQANEKLFF.

The V and J genes are TRBV28 and TRBJ1-1; TRBD1 matches 7 bases. Losses at the gene ends were 6 bases for V and 3 bases for J; bases not matched to a gene: 10. This CDR3 is built from 15 residues. Germline loops: CDR1 MDHEN, CDR2 SYDVKM. CDR3 in amino acids: CASSERDSRYTEAFF. CDR3 DNA: TGTGCCAGCAGCGAAAGGGACAGCCGATACACTGAAGCTTTCTTT.

The rearrangement uses TRBV2 and TRBJ1-2, with no clear D. Trimming took off 1 base at V and 4 bases at J, with 7 bases between the two ends. The CDR3 runs 13 residues. Germline V gene data show CDR1 as SNHLY and CDR2 as FYNNEI. DNA of the CDR3: TGTGCCAGCAGTGAAGGGTCAGGCTATGGCTACACCTTC. It encodes CASSEGSGYGYTF.

This clone was recorded a few times. The chain carries TRBV6-5 and TRBJ2-7; 7 nucleotides match TRBD2. V gave up 6 bases and J gave up 1 base; unmatched junction bases: 9. Germline V lookup: CDR1 MNHEY, CDR2 SVGAGI. This CDR3 has 15 amino acids. This CDR3 is CASRFPGGPSYEQYF. The CDR3 nucleotides read TGTGCCAGCAGGTTCCCGGGAGGCCCTTCCTACGAGCAGTACTTC.

The CDR3 DNA reads as TGTGCCAGCAGCTTACTCCTAACCTATCCCTCCTACGAGCAGTACTTC. Translated, it gives CASSLLLTYPSYEQYF. The V call is TRBV11-2, the J call TRBJ2-5; D not certain. The tail of the sequence fits TRBJ2-7 better, so the J call may be wrong. Per the germline V gene, CDR1 is SGHAT and CDR2 is FQNNGV. This CDR3 spans 16 amino acids.

This clone came up a few times. The chain uses TRBV11-1 and TRBJ1-2, with TRBD1 as a possible D gene (6 bases). The V gene's germline CDR1 is SGHAT and CDR2 FQDESV (reference sequence). The CDR3 has 13 residues. Trimming left V 2 bases short and J 10 bases short, with 14 bases between. The CDR3, as DNA: TGTGCCAGCAGCTTAAATCTACAGGGTGACTACACCTTC. Protein product: CASSLNLQGDYTF.